One and the same sample provided the 8 T cell receptor beta chains below, sequenced in a study of blood T cell repertoires in COVID-19. Assay used: immunoSEQ multiplex PCR; TCRdb lists only in-frame clones, some missing. This table holds roughly 230,000 clones, around four fifths found once. Sequencing input: peripheral blood. These receptor sequences come from a man between 35 and 55 years old with active or convalescent COVID-19.

In this sample, this clone turned up once. The CDR3 coding sequence is TGTGCCAGCAGTTACGCCCGGAGACAGGGGAATGAAAAACTGTTTTTT. This codes for CASSYARRQGNEKLFF. The V gene is TRBV6-5, the J gene TRBJ1-4, with 8 bases identical to TRBD1. V dropped 2 bases and J dropped 5; count of bases not matched to a gene: 7. The germline V gene has CDR1 MNHEY and CDR2 SVGAGI. The CDR3 sequence is 16 residues long.

The CDR3 DNA reads as TGTGCCAGCAGGTACAGGGGTGGGGACACTGAAGCTTTCTTT. The encoded protein is CASRYRGGDTEAFF. The V gene is TRBV6-5, the J gene TRBJ1-1; 7 bases align to TRBD1. The CDR3 spans 14 residues. J gave up 3 bases and V 6 bases, and 7 bases lay outside the gene matches. Germline V gene data show CDR1 as MNHEY and CDR2 as SVGAGI.

The chain couples TRBV2 to TRBJ2-4; TRBD2 aligns across 8 bases. Germline CDR1 is SNHLY and CDR2 is FYNNEI. The CDR3 spans 16 residues. V shed 3 bases and J 5 bases; nucleotides not matched to a gene: 9. The CDR3 sequence: CASSEGRAGVQNIQYF. The DNA of the CDR3 is TGTGCCAGCAGTGAGGGGCGAGCGGGAGTTCAAAACATTCAGTACTTC.

This sequence joins TRBV24-1 and TRBJ2-2, with D tentatively TRBD1 (6 bases). The germline gives CDR1 KGHDR, CDR2 SFDVKD. CDR3 size: 15 residues. V shed 5 bases and J shed 7 bases, with 16 bases lying between them. CDR3: CATSAMTGVSGELFF. CDR3 nucleotides: TGTGCCACCAGTGCTATGACAGGTGTCAGCGGGGAGCTGTTTTTT.

V gene TRBV9 combines with J gene TRBJ1-1, with D possibly matching TRBD1 (5 bases). V was pared by 3 bases and J by 10 bases, with 19 bases between. The CDR3 sequence is 14 residues long. Germline V lookup: CDR1 SGDLS, CDR2 YYNGEE. The CDR3 bases are TGTGCCAGCAGCGCCCCGGAGCAGGGAGGATCAGCTTTCTTT. Translation gives CASSAPEQGGSAFF.

The V gene is TRBV5-4, the J gene TRBJ2-7; 9 bases align to TRBD1. This CDR3 has 16 amino acids. Germline V gene lookup returns CDR1 SGHNT and CDR2 YYREEE (reference sequence). Germline trimming cut 2 bases from V and 5 bases from J; bases unmatched to any gene: 11. The CDR3 loop reads CASSFQAGTGSNEQYF. CDR3 DNA sequence: TGTGCCAGCAGCTTCCAAGCCGGGACAGGGTCCAACGAGCAGTACTTC.

The chain couples TRBV4-1 to TRBJ1-2, with 8 bases matching TRBD1. Germline values: CDR1 MGHRA, CDR2 YSYEKL. CDR3 length equals 16 residues. J lost 7 bases, V lost 1 base, and 11 bases had no gene match. The CDR3 DNA reads TGCGCCAGCAGCCAAGTCCTTACAGGGGGTAGTAGTGGCTACACCTTC. It yields the protein CASSQVLTGGSSGYTF.

The J gene is TRBJ1-2, the V gene TRBV6-5, with a weak D call TRBD1 (5 bases). The CDR3 consists of 13 residues. Trimming removed 7 bases from V and 1 base from J, with 10 bases in between. The germline V gene encodes CDR1 MNHEY and CDR2 SVGAGI. The CDR3 nucleotides are TGTGCCAGCACCCCGGGGGGTAACTATGGCTACACCTTC. This gives the protein CASTPGGNYGYTF.